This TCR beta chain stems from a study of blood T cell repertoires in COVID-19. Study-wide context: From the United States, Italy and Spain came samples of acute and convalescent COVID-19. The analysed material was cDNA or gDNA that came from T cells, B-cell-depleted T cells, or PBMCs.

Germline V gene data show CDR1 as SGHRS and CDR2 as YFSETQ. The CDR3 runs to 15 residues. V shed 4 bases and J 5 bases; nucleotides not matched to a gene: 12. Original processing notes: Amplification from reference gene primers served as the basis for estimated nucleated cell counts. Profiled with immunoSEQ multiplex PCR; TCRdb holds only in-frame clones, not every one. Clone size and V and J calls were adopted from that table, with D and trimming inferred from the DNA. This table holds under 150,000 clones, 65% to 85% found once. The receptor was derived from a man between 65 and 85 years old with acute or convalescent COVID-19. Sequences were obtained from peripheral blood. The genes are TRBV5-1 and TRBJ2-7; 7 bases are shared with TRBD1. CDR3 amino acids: CASSTLTGAVNEQYF. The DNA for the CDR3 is TGCGCCAGCAGCACCCTAACAGGGGCGGTCAACGAGCAGTACTTC.